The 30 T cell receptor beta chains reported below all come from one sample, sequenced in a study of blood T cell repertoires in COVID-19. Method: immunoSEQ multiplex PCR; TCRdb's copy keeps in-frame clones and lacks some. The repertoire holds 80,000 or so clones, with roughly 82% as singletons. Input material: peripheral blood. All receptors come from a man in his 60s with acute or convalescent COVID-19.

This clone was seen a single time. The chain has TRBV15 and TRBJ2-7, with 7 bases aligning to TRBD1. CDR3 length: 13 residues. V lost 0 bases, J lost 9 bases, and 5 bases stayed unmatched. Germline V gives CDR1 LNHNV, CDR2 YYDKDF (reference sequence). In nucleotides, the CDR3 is TGTGCCACCAGCAGAGAGGACAGGCCCGGGCAGTACTTC. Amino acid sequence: CATSREDRPGQYF.

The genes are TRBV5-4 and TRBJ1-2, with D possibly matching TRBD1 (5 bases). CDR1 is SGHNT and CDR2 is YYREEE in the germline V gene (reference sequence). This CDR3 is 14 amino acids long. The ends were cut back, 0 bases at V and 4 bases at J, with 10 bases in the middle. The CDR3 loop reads CASSLDQGGYGYTF. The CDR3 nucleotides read TGTGCCAGCAGCTTGGATCAGGGAGGCTATGGCTACACCTTC.

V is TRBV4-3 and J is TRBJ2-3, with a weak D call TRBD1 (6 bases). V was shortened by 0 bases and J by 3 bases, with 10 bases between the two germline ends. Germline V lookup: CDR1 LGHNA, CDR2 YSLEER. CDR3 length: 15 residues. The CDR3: CASSQDDRTTDTQYF. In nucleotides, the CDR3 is TGCGCCAGCAGCCAAGATGACAGGACGACAGATACGCAGTATTTT.

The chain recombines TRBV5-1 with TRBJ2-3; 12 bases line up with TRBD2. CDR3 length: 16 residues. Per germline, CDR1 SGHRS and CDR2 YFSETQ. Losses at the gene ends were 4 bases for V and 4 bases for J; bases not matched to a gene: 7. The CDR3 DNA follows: TGCGCCAGCAGCCCCGGACTAGCGGGAATGGCAGATACGCAGTATTTT. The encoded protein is CASSPGLAGMADTQYF.

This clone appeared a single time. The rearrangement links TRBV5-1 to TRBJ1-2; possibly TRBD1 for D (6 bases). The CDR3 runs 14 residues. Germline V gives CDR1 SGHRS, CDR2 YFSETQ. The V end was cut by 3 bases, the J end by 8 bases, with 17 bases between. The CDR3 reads CASSSEGGPSGYTF. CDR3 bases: TGCGCCAGCAGCTCCGAGGGGGGGCCGTCCGGCTACACCTTC.

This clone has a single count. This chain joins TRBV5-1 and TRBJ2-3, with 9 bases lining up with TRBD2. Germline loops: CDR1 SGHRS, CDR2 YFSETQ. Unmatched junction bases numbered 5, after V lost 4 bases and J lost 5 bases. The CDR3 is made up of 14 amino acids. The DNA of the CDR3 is TGCGCCAGCAGCCCGAGTAGCGGGGGAGATACGCAGTATTTT. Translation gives CASSPSSGGDTQYF.

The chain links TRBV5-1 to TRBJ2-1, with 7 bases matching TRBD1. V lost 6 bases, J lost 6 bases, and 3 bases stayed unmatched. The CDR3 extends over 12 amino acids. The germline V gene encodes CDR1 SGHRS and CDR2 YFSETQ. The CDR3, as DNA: TGCGCCAGCACGACAGGGACCAATGAGCAGTTCTTC. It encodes CASTTGTNEQFF.

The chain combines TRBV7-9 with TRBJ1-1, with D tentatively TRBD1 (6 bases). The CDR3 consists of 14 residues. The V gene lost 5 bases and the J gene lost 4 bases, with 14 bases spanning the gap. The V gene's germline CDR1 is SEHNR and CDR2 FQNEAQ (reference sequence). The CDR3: CASSLSGEGTEAFF. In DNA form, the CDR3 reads TGTGCCAGCAGCCTGTCAGGGGAGGGCACTGAAGCTTTCTTT.

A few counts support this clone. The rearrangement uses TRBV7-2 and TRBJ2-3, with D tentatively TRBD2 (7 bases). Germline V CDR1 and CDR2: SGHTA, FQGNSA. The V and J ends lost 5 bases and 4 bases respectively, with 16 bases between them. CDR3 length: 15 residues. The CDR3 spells CASSPTRGQADTQYF. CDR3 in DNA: TGTGCCAGCAGCCCAACGCGGGGGCAAGCAGATACGCAGTATTTT.

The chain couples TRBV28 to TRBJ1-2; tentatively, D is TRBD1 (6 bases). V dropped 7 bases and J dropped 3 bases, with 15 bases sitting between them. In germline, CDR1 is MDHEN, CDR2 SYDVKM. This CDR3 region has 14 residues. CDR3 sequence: CASTSGQSDYGYTF. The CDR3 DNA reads TGTGCCAGCACCTCCGGACAGTCCGACTATGGCTACACCTTC.

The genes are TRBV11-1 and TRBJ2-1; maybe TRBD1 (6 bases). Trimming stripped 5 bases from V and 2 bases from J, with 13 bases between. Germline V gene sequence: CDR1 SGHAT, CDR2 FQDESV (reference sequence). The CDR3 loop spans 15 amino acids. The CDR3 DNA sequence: TGTGCCAGCAGCACAACAGGGAGCCCCTACAATGAGCAGTTCTTC. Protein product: CASSTTGSPYNEQFF.

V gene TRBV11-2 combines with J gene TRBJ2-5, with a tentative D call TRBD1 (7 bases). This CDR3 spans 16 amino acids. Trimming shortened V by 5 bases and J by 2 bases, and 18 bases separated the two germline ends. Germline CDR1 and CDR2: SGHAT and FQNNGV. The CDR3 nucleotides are TGTGCCAGCAGCATTCGACAGGGAGGTGCTCAAGAGACCCAGTACTTC. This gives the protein CASSIRQGGAQETQYF.

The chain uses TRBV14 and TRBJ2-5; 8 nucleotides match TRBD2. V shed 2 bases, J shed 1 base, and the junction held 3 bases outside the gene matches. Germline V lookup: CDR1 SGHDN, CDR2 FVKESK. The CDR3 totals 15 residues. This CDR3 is CASSQTSGGQETQYF. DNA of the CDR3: TGTGCCAGCAGCCAAACTAGCGGTGGCCAAGAGACCCAGTACTTC.

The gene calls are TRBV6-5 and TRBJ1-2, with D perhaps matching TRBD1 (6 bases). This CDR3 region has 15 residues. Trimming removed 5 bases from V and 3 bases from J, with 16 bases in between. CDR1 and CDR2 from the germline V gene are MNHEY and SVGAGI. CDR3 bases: TGTGCCAGCAGTCCCTCCCCTACAGGGCACTATGGCTACACCTTC. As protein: CASSPSPTGHYGYTF.

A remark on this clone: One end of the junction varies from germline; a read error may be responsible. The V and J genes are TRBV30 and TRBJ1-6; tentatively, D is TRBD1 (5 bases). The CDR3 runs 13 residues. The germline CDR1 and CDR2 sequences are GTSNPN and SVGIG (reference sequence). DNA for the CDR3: TGTGCCTGGAAAAGAGACAGTCATTCACTCCTCCACTTT. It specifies CAWKRDSHSLLHF.

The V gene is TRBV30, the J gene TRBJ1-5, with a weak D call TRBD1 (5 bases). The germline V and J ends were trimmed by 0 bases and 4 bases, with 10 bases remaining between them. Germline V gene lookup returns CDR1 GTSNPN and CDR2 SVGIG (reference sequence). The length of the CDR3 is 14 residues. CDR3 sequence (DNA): TGTGCCTGGAGTGTACGACAGAGAAATCAGCCCCAGCATTTT. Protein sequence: CAWSVRQRNQPQHF. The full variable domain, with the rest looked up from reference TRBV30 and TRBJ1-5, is SQTIHQWPATLVQPVGSPLSLECTVEGTSNPNLYWYRQAAGRGLQLLFYSVGIGQISSEVPQNLSASRPQDRQFILSSKKLLLSDSGFYLCAWSVRQRNQPQHFGDGTRLSIL.

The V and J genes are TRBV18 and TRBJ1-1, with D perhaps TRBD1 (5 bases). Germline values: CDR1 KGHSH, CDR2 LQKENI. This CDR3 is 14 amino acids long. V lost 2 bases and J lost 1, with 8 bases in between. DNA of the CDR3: TGTGCCAGCTCACCAATGGACACGAACACTGAAGCTTTCTTT. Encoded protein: CASSPMDTNTEAFF.

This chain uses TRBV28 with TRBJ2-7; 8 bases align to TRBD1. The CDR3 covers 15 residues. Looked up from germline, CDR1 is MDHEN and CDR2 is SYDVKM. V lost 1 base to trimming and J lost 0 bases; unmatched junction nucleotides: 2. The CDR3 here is CASSLSGTGSYEQYF. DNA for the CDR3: TGTGCCAGCAGTTTATCCGGGACAGGCTCCTACGAGCAGTACTTC.

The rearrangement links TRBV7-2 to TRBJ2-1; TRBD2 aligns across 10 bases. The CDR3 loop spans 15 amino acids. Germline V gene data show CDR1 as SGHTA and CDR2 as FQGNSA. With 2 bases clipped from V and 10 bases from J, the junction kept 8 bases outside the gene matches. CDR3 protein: CASSLQAGGPHEQFF. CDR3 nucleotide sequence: TGTGCCAGCAGCTTACAAGCGGGAGGGCCGCACGAGCAGTTCTTC. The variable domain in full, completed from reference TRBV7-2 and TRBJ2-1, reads GAGVSQSPSNKVTEKGKDVELRCDPISGHTALYWYRQSLGQGLEFLIYFQGNSAPDKSGLPSDRFSAERTGGSVSTLTIQRTQQEDSAVYLCASSLQAGGPHEQFFGPGTRLTVL.

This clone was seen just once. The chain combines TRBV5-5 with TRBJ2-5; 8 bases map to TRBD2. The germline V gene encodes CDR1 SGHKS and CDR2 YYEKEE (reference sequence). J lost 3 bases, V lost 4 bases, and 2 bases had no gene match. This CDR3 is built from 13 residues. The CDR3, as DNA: TGTGCCAGCAGCGTTAGCGGGGAAGAGACCCAGTACTTC. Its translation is CASSVSGEETQYF.

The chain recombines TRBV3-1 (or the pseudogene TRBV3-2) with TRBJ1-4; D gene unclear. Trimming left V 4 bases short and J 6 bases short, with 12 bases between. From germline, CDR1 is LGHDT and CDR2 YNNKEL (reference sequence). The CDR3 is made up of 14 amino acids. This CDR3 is CASSPRPTDEKLFF. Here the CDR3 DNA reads TGTGCCAGCAGCCCCCGCCCAACGGATGAAAAACTGTTTTTT.

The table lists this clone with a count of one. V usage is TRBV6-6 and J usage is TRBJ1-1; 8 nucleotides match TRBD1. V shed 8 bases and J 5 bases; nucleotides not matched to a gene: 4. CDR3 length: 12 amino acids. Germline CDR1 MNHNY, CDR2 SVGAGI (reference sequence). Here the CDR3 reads CASGQGGTEAFF. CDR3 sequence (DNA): TGTGCCAGCGGACAGGGTGGAACTGAAGCTTTCTTT.

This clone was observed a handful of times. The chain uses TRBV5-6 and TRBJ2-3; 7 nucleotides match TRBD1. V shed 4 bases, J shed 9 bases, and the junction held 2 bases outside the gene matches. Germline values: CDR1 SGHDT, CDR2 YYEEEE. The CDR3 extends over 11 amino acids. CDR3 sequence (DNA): TGTGCCAGCAGCCTAGGGGGCACGCAGTATTTT. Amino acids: CASSLGGTQYF. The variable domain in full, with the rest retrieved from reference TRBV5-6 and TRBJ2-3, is DAGVTQSPTHLIKTRGQQVTLRCSPKSGHDTVSWYQQALGQGPQFIFQYYEEEERQRGNFPDRFSGHQFPNYSSELNVNALLLGDSALYLCASSLGGTQYFGPGTRLTVL.

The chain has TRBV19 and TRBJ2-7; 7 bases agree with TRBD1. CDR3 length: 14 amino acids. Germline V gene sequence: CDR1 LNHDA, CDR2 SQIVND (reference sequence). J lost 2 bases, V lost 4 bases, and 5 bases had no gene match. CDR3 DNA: TGTGCCAGTAGTAGAGGTCAGGGGGCCTACGAGCAGTACTTC. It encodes CASSRGQGAYEQYF.

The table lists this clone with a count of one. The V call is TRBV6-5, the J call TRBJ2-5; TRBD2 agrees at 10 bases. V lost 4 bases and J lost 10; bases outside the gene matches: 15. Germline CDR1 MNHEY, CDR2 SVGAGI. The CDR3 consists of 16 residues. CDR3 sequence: CASSSHRGASGGSQYF. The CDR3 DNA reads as TGTGCCAGCAGTTCCCACCGAGGTGCTAGCGGGGGTAGCCAGTACTTC.

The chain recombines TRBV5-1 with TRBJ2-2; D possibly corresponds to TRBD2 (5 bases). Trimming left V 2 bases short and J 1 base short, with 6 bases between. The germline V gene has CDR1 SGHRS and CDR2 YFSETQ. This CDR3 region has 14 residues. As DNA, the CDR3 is TGCGCCAGCAGCTTCGGGGAGAACACCGGGGAGCTGTTTTTT. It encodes CASSFGENTGELFF.

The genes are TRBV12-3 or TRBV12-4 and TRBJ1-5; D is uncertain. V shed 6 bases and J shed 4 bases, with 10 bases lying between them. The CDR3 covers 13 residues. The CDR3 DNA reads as TGTGCCAGCAGCTCATTAGCAAATCAGCCCCAGCATTTT. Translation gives CASSSLANQPQHF.

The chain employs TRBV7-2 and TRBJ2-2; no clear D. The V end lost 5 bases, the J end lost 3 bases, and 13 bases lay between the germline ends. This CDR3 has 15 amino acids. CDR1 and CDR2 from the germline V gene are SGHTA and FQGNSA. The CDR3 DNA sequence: TGTGCCAGCAGCCCCGAGGTTCAATACACCGGGGAGCTGTTTTTT. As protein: CASSPEVQYTGELFF.

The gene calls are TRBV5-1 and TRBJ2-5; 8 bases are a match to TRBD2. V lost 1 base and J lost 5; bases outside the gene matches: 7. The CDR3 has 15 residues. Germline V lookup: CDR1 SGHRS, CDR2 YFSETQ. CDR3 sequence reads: CASSLSTAGGETQYF. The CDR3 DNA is TGCGCCAGCAGCTTGAGCACGGCGGGGGGCGAGACCCAGTACTTC.

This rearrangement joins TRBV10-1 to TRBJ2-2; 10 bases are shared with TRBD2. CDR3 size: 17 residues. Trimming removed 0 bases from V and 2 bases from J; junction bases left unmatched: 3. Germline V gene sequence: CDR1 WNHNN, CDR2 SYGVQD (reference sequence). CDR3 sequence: CASSESSGRGNTGELFF. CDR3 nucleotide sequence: TGCGCCAGCAGTGAGTCGAGCGGGAGGGGAAACACCGGGGAGCTGTTTTTT.